One sample yielded the 14 T cell receptor beta chains listed below, sequenced in a study of shared clonotypes between healthy human individuals. Here immunoSEQ multiplex PCR was the method, and the copy in TCRdb shows in-frame clones only, minus some. The table has 2 million to 2.5 million clones, approximately 95% seen once; the top ten hold about 0.41%. Sequencing was performed on naive CD4+ T cells from PBMCs. As to subset: CD45RA+ positively selected. These TCRs come from a young man in good health. Some clones in this sample may be carry-over from other donors' samples.

The chain has TRBV4-3 and TRBJ1-6; D possibly corresponds to TRBD1 (6 bases). From germline, CDR1 is LGHNA and CDR2 YSLEER. V lost 1 base and J 6 bases, leaving 13 bases between the germline ends. The length of the CDR3 is 16 residues. For the CDR3, the DNA is TGCGCCAGCAGCCAAGGGACGGGGGGCGGTAATTCACCCCTCCACTTT. It yields the protein CASSQGTGGGNSPLHF.

The chain joins TRBV4-1 to TRBJ2-5, with 8 positions matching TRBD2. With V trimmed by 4 bases and J by 7 bases, 14 bases remained unmatched. This CDR3 has 16 amino acids. The germline V gene encodes CDR1 MGHRA and CDR2 YSYEKL. The CDR3 protein is CASSLSGAGVEGTQYF. CDR3 coding DNA: TGCGCCAGCAGCCTTTCGGGAGCGGGAGTGGAAGGGACCCAGTACTTC.

This rearrangement joins TRBV7-7 to TRBJ2-7, with D hard to call. V was shortened by 7 bases and J by 4 bases, with 17 bases between the two germline ends. CDR3 length: 14 amino acids. Germline V CDR1 and CDR2: SSHAT, FNYEAQ (reference sequence). This chain's CDR3 is CASISMDPKYEQYF. Here the CDR3 DNA reads TGTGCCAGCATCTCCATGGACCCGAAATACGAGCAGTACTTC.

The gene calls are TRBV28 and TRBJ2-1; 8 bases fit TRBD2. Germline lookup yields CDR1 MDHEN and CDR2 SYDVKM. The CDR3 totals 13 residues. V was pared by 8 bases and J by 13 bases, with 13 bases of the junction left unmatched. CDR3 DNA: TGTGCCAGCCTCCGGCCCCTAGCGGGCCAACAGTTCTTC. It encodes CASLRPLAGQQFF.

The genes are TRBV11-2 and TRBJ2-3; the match to TRBD1 covers 9 bases. Germline V gives CDR1 SGHAT, CDR2 FQNNGV. CDR3 length equals 15 residues. V trimming: 7 bases; J trimming: 8 bases; junction bases outside the gene matches: 13. In DNA form, the CDR3 reads TGTGCCAGCACCTACGGGACAGGGATAGCGGGTACGCAGTATTTT. It is translated as CASTYGTGIAGTQYF. Based on the CDR3 plus reference TRBV11-2 and TRBJ2-3, the full variable domain is EAGVAQSPRYKIIEKRQSVAFWCNPISGHATLYWYQQILGQGPKLLIQFQNNGVVDDSQLPKDRFSAERLKGVDSTLKIQPAKLEDSAVYLCASTYGTGIAGTQYFGPGTRLTVL.

This sequence joins TRBV6-5 and TRBJ1-6; 9 bases align to TRBD1. J lost 6 bases, V lost 6 bases, and 6 bases had no gene match. Germline CDR1 reads MNHEY; CDR2 reads SVGAGI. The CDR3 has 15 amino acids. CDR3 sequence reads: CASRGQGAPNSPLHF. The CDR3 nucleotides are TGTGCCAGCAGGGGACAGGGAGCCCCTAATTCACCCCTCCACTTT.

The chain has TRBV28 and TRBJ2-7; TRBD1 agrees at 12 bases. There are 15 residues in the CDR3. Germline CDR1 and CDR2: MDHEN and SYDVKM. V shed 6 bases and J 6 bases; nucleotides not matched to a gene: 9. The CDR3 here is CASSLMGQGAVEQYF. CDR3 nucleotides: TGTGCCAGCAGCCTTATGGGACAGGGGGCTGTCGAGCAGTACTTC.

The chain is built from TRBV5-1 and TRBJ1-2, with no clear D. CDR1 SGHRS and CDR2 YFSETQ come from the germline V gene. The CDR3 has 14 amino acids. Between the trimmed V and J ends, which lost 0 bases and 8 bases, there was a span of 14 bases. The CDR3 region is CASSLVSAVPGYTF. CDR3 DNA sequence: TGCGCCAGCAGCTTGGTGTCAGCCGTCCCGGGCTACACCTTC.

The rearrangement links TRBV5-3 to TRBJ1-2, with TRBD1 matching over 7 bases. TRBV5-3 qualifies as an ORF whose function is uncertain. This CDR3 has 15 residues. The trim removed 3 bases at V and 4 bases at J, leaving 9 bases unmatched. CDR3 in DNA: TGTGCCAGAAGCTCGCGGACAGGCGGTAGCTATGGCTACACCTTC. Its translation: CARSSRTGGSYGYTF.

This CDR3 is CASSFDSGRVETQYF. The CDR3 DNA reads TGTGCCAGCAGTTTCGATAGCGGGAGGGTCGAGACCCAGTACTTC. The chain uses TRBV28 and TRBJ2-5; 11 bases agree with TRBD2. V lost 3 bases and J lost 5; bases outside the gene matches: 5. The CDR3 has 15 amino acids. The germline gives CDR1 MDHEN, CDR2 SYDVKM.

This clone appeared a single time. CDR3 protein: CASSVEPGNTIYF. The DNA of the CDR3 is TGTGCCAGCAGTGTGGAGCCTGGAAACACCATATATTTT. This chain joins TRBV6-4 and TRBJ1-3; D is unresolved. Trimming took off 4 bases at V and 2 bases at J, with 6 bases between the two ends. Germline V gives CDR1 MRHNA, CDR2 SNTAGT. CDR3 length: 13 residues.

This chain links TRBV2 with TRBJ1-5; D gene uncertain. V dropped 6 bases and J dropped 2 bases, with 14 bases sitting between them. The CDR3 loop spans 15 amino acids. Germline V CDR1 and CDR2: SNHLY, FYNNEI. As DNA, the CDR3 is TGTGCCAGCAGGGGGTCCAACGTTGGCAATCAGCCCCAGCATTTT. Amino acid sequence: CASRGSNVGNQPQHF.

CDR3 protein: CASSVSPAGELFF. CDR3 DNA sequence: TGTGCCAGCAGCGTATCCCCCGCCGGGGAGCTGTTTTTT. This chain links TRBV9 with TRBJ2-2; no firm D call. The germline V gene encodes CDR1 SGDLS and CDR2 YYNGEE. Between the trimmed V and J ends, which lost 1 base and 6 bases, there was a span of 7 bases. There are 13 residues in the CDR3.

This chain links TRBV28 with TRBJ2-7; 9 bases line up with TRBD1. CDR1 MDHEN and CDR2 SYDVKM come from the germline V gene. J was trimmed by 5 bases and V by 4 bases; bases with no gene match: 6. The CDR3 extends over 14 amino acids. The DNA for the CDR3 is TGTGCCAGCAGTTCGGGACAGGGTTACCACGAGCAGTACTTC. It is translated as CASSSGQGYHEQYF.